A selection of T cell receptor beta chains follows, all from one sample in a study of cytomegalovirus exposure and HLA in healthy donors. Produced via immunoSEQ multiplex PCR; TCRdb's table is partial and in-frame only. The sample carries about 130,000 clones, roughly 79% recorded once. The sequenced sample was PBMCs. These TCRs come from a woman in her thirties or forties in good health and CMV-seronegative. CDR3s leave out the opening cysteine and the closing phenylalanine or tryptophan.

15 TRBV10-3 AISDGTSGINTDTQY
17 TRBV21-1 ASSNGTGGVVFTNEKLF
12 TRBV5-1 ASSLSSGVYEQY
8 TRBV29-1 SVTRGEQY
14 TRBV4-2 ASSQGDLAGSATQY
12 TRBV4-2 ASSQEGGAYGYT
11 TRBV7-7 ASSLAEGDEQY
13 TRBV7-2 ASSYSGSRSNEQF
12 TRBV7-7 ASSFSRSSDTQY
12 TRBV2 ASSGPRPGYEQY
17 TRBV21-1 ASSKGRQGPDDYNQPQH
10 TRBV28 ASSPDRVHAF
9 TRBV28 ASRYTDTQY
10 TRBV30 AWRDIAYEQY
12 TRBV6-6 ASSYSTGGETQY
13 TRBV5-1 ASSLRTGGNTEAF
11 TRBV15 ATSAGGEDTQY
15 TRBV30 AWSGARTSGSGYEQY
10 TRBV7-9 ASGTFYNEQF
16 TRBV5-4 ASDPRAFKGQLGVEQY
16 TRBV7-5 VRSLEYRGGQGNQPQH
12 TRBV6-4 ASKAQRNTGELF
9 TRBV6-5 ASRAGETQY
11 TRBV13 ASSQGSRETQY
14 TRBV9 ASSGARTGDLYEQY
11 TRBV6-1 ASSNSAGRPQH
13 TRBV29-1 SVGGERGGAGELF
14 TRBV19 ASSSETSISYNEQF
12 TRBV19 ASNRDREDSPLH
12 TRBV5-4 ASSQDRGADTQY
14 TRBV18 ASSPPLSDSHTEAF
14 TRBV7-9 ASSLARTAENYEQY
11 TRBV21-1 ASSPLKELEQF
11 TRBV4-1 ASSPQDMYEQY
9 TRBV23-1 ASTYTGTPY
11 TRBV10-3 AISEGQSYEQY
12 TRBV2 ASSGDRLTYEQY
9 TRBV6-1 ASSGSQPQH
12 TRBV9 ASSVGSSGNEQF
17 TRBV19 TSSKALNRGMLAYQPQH
13 TRBV30 AWSGVRANTGELF
13 TRBV7-2 ASSLRLAGEETQY
13 TRBV6-1 ASSGGLGMNTEAF
13 TRBV9 ASSQLGLNTGELF
12 TRBV27 ASSPQQGSFEQF
10 TRBV7-9 ASSLGGRPQH
12 TRBV30 AWSREGRPYGYT
16 TRBV7-6 ASSLSATWRASGNTIY
12 TRBV4-1 ATQSGGRRNEQF
10 TRBV9 ASSVGEDTIY
11 TRBV28 ASSPPDQETQY
12 TRBV7-2 ASSTDRLRYEQY
11 TRBV6-5 ASSYGTHYGYT
14 TRBV5-6 ASSSTSGGAIGTQY
12 TRBV2 ASRTGNSGNTIY
9 TRBV18 ASSLYNEQF
14 TRBV5-6 ASSPAVRPLGNEQF
9 TRBV30 AWSARGEQF
19 TRBV7-8 ASSAYGSPGQELISGNTIY